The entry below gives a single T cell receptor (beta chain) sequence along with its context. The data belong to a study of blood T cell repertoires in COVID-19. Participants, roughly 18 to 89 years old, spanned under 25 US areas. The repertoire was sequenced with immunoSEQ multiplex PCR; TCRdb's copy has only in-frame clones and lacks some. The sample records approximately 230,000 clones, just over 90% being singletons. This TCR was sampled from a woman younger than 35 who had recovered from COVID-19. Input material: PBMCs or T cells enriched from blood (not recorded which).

The CDR3 region is CASSPRTQAFF. The DNA of the CDR3 is TGTGCCAGCAGTCCTAGGACTCAAGCTTTCTTT. The chain carries TRBV28 and TRBJ1-1; D not resolved. CDR1 and CDR2 from the germline V gene are MDHEN and SYDVKM. The CDR3 runs 11 residues. Trimming removed 5 bases at V and 9 bases at J, with 10 bases between.